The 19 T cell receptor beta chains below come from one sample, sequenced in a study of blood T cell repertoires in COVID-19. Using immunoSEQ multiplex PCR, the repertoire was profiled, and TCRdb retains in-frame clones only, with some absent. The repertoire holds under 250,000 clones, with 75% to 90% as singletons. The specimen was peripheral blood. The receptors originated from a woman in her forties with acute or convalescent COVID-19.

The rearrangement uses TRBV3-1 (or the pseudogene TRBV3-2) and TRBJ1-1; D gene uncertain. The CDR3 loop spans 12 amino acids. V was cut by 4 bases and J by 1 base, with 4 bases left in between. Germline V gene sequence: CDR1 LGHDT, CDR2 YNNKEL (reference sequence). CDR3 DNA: TGTGCCAGCAGCCCCAGGAACACTGAAGCTTTCTTT. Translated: CASSPRNTEAFF.

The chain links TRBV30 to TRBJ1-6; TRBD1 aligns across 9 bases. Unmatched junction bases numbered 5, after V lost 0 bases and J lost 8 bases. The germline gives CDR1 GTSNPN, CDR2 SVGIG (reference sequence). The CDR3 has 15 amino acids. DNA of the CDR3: TGTGCCTGGAGTGTACGGCGGGACAGGGATTCACCCCTCCACTTT. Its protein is CAWSVRRDRDSPLHF.

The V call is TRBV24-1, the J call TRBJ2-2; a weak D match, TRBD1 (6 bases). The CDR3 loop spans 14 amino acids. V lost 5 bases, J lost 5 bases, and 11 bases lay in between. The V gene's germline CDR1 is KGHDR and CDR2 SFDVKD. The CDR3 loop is CATSVDRGTGELFF. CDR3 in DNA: TGTGCCACCAGTGTGGACAGAGGTACCGGGGAGCTGTTTTTT.

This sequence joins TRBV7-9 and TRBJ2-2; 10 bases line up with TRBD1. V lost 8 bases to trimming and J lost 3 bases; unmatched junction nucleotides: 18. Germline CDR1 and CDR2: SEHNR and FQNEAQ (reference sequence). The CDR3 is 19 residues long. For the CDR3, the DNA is TGTGCCAGCCTGACCGGGTATGGGACAGGGGCGGTCGACACCGGGGAGCTGTTTTTT. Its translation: CASLTGYGTGAVDTGELFF.

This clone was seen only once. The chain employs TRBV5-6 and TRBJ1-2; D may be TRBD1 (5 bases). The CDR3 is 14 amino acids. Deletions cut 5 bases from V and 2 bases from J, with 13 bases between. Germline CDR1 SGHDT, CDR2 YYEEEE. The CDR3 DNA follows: TGTGCCAGCAGGAGAGGTGGGGGGAACTATGGCTACACCTTC. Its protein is CASRRGGGNYGYTF.

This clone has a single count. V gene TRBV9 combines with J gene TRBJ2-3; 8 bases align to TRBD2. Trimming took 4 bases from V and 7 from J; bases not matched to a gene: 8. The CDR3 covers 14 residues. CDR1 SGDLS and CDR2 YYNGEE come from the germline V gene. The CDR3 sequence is CASSPPTSAYTQYF. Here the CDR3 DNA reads TGTGCCAGCAGCCCGCCGACTAGCGCCTATACGCAGTATTTT.

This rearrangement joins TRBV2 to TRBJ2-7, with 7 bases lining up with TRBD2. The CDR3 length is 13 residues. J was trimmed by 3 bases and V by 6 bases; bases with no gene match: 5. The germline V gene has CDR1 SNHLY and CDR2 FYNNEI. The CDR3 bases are TGTGCCAGCAGCGCGACTAGCAGCTACGAGCAGTACGTC. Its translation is CASSATSSYEQYV.

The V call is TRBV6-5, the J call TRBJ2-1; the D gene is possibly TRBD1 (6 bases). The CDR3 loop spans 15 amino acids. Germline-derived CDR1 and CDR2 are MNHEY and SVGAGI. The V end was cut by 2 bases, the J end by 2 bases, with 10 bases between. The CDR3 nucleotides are TGTGCCAGCAGTTACCGGGACATCACCTACAATGAGCAGTTCTTC. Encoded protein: CASSYRDITYNEQFF.

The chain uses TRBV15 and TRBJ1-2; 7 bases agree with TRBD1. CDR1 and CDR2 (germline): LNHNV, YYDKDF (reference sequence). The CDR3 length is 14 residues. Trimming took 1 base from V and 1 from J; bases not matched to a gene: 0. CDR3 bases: TGTGCCACCAGCAGAGGGGACAGTAACTATGGCTACACCTTC. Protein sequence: CATSRGDSNYGYTF.

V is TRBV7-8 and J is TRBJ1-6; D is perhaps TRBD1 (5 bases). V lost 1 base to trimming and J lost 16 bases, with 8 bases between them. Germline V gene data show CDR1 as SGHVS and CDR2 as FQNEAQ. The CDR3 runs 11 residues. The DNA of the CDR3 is TGTGCCAGCAGCTTAGTAGGGACTCTCCACTTT. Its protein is CASSLVGTLHF.

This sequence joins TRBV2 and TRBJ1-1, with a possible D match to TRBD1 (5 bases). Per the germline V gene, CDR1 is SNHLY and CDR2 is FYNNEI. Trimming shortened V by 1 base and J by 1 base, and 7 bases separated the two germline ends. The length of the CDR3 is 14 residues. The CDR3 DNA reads TGTGCCAGCAGTGAAGGCAGGGCGAACACTGAAGCTTTCTTT. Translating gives CASSEGRANTEAFF.

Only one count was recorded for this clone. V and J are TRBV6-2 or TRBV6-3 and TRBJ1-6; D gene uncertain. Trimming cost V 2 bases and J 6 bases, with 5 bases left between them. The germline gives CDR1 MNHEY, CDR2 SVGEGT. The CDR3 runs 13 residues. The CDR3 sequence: CASSYGPNSPLHF. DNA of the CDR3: TGTGCCAGCAGTTACGGGCCTAATTCACCCCTCCACTTT.

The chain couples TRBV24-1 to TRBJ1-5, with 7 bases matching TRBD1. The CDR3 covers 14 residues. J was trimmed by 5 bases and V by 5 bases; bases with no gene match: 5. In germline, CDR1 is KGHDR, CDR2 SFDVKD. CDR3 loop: CATSGDRVDQPQHF. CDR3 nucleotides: TGTGCCACCAGTGGCGACAGGGTGGATCAGCCCCAGCATTTT.

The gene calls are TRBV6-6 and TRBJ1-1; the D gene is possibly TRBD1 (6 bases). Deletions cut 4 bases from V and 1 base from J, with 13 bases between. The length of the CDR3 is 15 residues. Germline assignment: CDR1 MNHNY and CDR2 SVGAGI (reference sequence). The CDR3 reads CASSWEQGANTEAFF. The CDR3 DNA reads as TGTGCCAGCAGTTGGGAACAGGGCGCGAACACTGAAGCTTTCTTT.

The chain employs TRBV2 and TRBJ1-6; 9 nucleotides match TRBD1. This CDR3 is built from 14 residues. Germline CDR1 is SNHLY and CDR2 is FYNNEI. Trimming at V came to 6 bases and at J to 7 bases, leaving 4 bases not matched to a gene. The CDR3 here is CASRTGTGNSPLHF. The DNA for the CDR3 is TGTGCCAGCAGGACCGGGACAGGGAATTCACCCCTCCACTTT.

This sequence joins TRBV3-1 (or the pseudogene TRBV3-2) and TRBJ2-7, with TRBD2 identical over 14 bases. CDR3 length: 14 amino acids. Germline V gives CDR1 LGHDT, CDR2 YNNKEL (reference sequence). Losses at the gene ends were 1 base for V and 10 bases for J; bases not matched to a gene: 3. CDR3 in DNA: TGTGCCAGCAGCCAAGGCGGGACTAGCGGGAGACAGTACGTC. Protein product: CASSQGGTSGRQYV.

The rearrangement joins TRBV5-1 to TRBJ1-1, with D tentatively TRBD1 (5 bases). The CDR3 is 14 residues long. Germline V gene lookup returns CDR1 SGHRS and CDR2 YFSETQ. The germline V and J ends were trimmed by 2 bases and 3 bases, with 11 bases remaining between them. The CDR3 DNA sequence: TGCGCCAGCAGCTTCGGAACAGGTTACACTGAAGCTTTCTTT. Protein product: CASSFGTGYTEAFF. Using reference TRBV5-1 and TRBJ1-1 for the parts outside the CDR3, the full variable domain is KAGVTQTPRYLIKTRGQQVTLSCSPISGHRSVSWYQQTPGQGLQFLFEYFSETQRNKGNFPGRFSGRQFSNSRSEMNVSTLELGDSALYLCASSFGTGYTEAFFGQGTRLTVV.

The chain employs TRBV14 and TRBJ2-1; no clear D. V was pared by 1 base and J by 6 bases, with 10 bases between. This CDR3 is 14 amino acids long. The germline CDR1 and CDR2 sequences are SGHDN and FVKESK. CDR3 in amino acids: CASSQGALGNEQFF. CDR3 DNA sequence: TGTGCCAGCAGCCAAGGGGCTTTAGGCAATGAGCAGTTCTTC.

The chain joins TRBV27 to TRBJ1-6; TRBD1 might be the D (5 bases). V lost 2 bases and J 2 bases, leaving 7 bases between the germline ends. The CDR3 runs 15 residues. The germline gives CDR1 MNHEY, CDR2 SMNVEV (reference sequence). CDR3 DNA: TGTGCCAGCAGTTTAGGGGCAGCCTATAATTCACCCCTCCACTTT. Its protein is CASSLGAAYNSPLHF.